This TCR beta chain was sequenced for a study of tumor-infiltrating lymphocytes in localized non-small cell lung cancer. Assay: immunoSEQ multiplex PCR; the TCRdb copy retains only in-frame clones and omits some. The sample has 15,000 to 20,000 clones, 40% to 45% seen once. This CDR3 comprises 13 residues. The V and J ends lost 7 bases and 3 bases, in that order; junction bases with no gene match: 6. Germline V gene data show CDR1 as SGHRS and CDR2 as YFSETQ. V gene TRBV5-1 combines with J gene TRBJ1-2, with 7 positions matching TRBD1. This clonotype was obtained from a human donor with non-small cell lung cancer. The sample was lung tumor tissue. CDR3 bases: TGCGCCAGCGGCGACAGGGCCCACTATGGCTACACCTTC. It codes for CASGDRAHYGYTF. The full variable domain, its missing parts supplied by reference TRBV5-1 and TRBJ1-2, is KAGVTQTPRYLIKTRGQQVTLSCSPISGHRSVSWYQQTPGQGLQFLFEYFSETQRNKGNFPGRFSGRQFSNSRSEMNVSTLELGDSALYLCASGDRAHYGYTFGSGTRLTVV.